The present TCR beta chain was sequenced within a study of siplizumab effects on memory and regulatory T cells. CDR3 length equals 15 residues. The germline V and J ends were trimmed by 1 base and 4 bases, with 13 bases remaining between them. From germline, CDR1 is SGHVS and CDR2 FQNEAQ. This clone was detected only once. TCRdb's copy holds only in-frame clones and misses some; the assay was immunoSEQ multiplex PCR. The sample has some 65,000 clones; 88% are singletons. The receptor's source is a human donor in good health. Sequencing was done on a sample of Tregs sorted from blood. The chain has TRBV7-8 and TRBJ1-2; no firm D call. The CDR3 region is CASSLGALTTYGYTF. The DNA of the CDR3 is TGTGCCAGCAGCTTAGGCGCGCTGACTACCTATGGCTACACCTTC.